The present T cell receptor (beta chain) was sequenced within a study of tumor-infiltrating lymphocytes in primary liver carcinoma. Across the study: Aged between 30 and 69 years, the patients were men and women. Findings of the study overall: The study used bulk unsorted samples and so did not compare CD4+ and CD8+ repertoires. Tumor tissue displayed a significantly greater top-250-clone fraction than blood (p = 0.039).

On this clonotype itself: Its specificity is unknown. Possible read error: a much larger clone is one base away.

Making TCR beta cDNA involved around 510 ng total RNA and a constant-region primer. Investigators got TCR beta libraries out of three nested multiplex PCR rounds, done with slightly modified ARM-PCR. The study ran its first two PCR rounds for nine to eleven cycles each, using TRBV1-TRBV30 forward primers and a C-beta reverse primer. TCRdb processed the multiplex PCR reads anew with MiXCR; each CDR3 protein has one entry. Counted here are hundreds of thousands of distinct CDR3 sequences, approximately 58% occurring once; the ten biggest clones make up 15% to 20%. Germline V gene lookup returns CDR1 SGHDN and CDR2 FVKESK. The CDR3 extends over 14 amino acids. It was unsorted whole blood that yielded blood RNA, and germline DNA was also extracted. It was before surgery that four milliliters of peripheral blood were collected.

Sequencing input: peripheral blood. The receptor comes from a woman aged 25 to 39 with primary liver carcinoma and hepatitis B virus infection. This rearrangement joins TRBV14 to TRBJ2-6; no clear D. CDR3 sequence (DNA): TGTGTCAGCAGCCAGCTACTTGGGGCCAACGTCCTGACTTTC. This codes for CVSSQLLGANVLTF.